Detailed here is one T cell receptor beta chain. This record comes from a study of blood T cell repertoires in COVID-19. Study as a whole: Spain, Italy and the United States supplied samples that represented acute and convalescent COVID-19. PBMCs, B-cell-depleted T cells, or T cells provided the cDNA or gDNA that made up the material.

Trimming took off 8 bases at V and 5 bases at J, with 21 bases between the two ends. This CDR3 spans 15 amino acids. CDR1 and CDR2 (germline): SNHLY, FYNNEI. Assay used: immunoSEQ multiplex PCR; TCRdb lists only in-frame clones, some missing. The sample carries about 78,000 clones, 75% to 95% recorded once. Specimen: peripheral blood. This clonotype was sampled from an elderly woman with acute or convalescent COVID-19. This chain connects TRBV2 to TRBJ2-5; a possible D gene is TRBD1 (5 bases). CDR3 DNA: TGTGCCAGCGGTGGTGAAGGGGCGGTCGGGGAGACCCAGTACTTC. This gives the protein CASGGEGAVGETQYF.